The T cell receptor beta chain described here comes from a study of T cell changes during pregnancy in multiple sclerosis. This CDR3 region has 15 residues. The germline CDR1 and CDR2 sequences are SGHRS and YFSETQ. V gave up 5 bases and J gave up 3 bases; unmatched junction bases: 7. Assay: immunoSEQ multiplex PCR; the TCRdb copy retains only in-frame clones and omits some. The data show around 26,000 clones, 80% to 90% seen once. The sample consisted of CD8+ T cells from peripheral blood mononuclear cells, taken in the second trimester of pregnancy. This chain connects TRBV5-1 to TRBJ2-1, with TRBD1 matching 8 bases. This TCR was sampled from a female donor with multiple sclerosis, enrolled in a pregnancy study. The CDR3 is CASRHSGQGYNEQFF. In nucleotides, the CDR3 is TGCGCCAGCAGGCACTCTGGACAGGGCTACAATGAGCAGTTCTTC.